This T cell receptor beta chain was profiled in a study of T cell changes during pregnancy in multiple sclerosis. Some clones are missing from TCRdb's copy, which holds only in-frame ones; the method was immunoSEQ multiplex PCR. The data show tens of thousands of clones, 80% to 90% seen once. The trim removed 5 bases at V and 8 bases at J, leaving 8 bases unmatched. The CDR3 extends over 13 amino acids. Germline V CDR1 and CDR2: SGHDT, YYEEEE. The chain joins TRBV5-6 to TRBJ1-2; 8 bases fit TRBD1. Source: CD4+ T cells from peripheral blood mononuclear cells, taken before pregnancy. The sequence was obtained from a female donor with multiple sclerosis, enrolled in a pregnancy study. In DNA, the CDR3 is TGTGCCAGCAGACGCCGACAGGGGTTAGGCTACACCTTC. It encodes CASRRRQGLGYTF.